Listed here are 14 T cell receptor beta chains from one sample, sequenced in a study of OX40 agonist ivuxolimab in advanced cancers. The protocol was immunoSEQ multiplex PCR, while the TCRdb copy is restricted to in-frame clones and leaves out a portion. This sample has nearly 60,000 clones, with 88% found just once. The sample in question was CD4+ or CD8+ T cells sorted from blood, obtained in a trial of the OX40 agonist ivuxolimab. The receptors come from an adult with an advanced solid tumor such as melanoma, head and neck, liver or kidney cancer.

This chain connects TRBV2 to TRBJ1-4; no clear D gene. The CDR3 covers 14 residues. CDR1 and CDR2 (germline): SNHLY, FYNNEI. Trimming left V 8 bases short and J 4 bases short, with 14 bases between. The CDR3 coding sequence is TGTGCCAGCTCAGATTGGGATCTTAATGAAAAACTGTTTTTT. It is translated as CASSDWDLNEKLFF.

V and J are TRBV5-1 and TRBJ2-5; D possibly uses TRBD1 or TRBD2 (5 bases each). The CDR3 length is 16 residues. Trimming removed 0 bases at V and 1 base at J, with 13 bases between. Germline V lookup: CDR1 SGHRS, CDR2 YFSETQ. The CDR3 bases are TGCGCCAGCAGCTTGGGCCCAGGGACCCCCCAAGAGACCCAGTACTTC. It encodes CASSLGPGTPQETQYF.

Only a few counts were recorded for this clone. The genes are TRBV4-1 and TRBJ1-1; D is perhaps TRBD1 (6 bases). V lost 4 bases to trimming and J lost 8 bases, with 14 bases between them. CDR1 and CDR2 (germline): MGHRA, YSYEKL. The length of the CDR3 is 13 residues. CDR3 residues: CASSRGQSTEAFF. CDR3 in DNA: TGCGCCAGCAGCCGCGGACAGTCAACCGAAGCTTTCTTT.

The chain carries TRBV7-9 and TRBJ1-3; D is unclear. Trimming shortened V by 2 bases and J by 0 bases, and 5 bases separated the two germline ends. The length of the CDR3 is 14 residues. Per the germline V gene, CDR1 is SEHNR and CDR2 is FQNEAQ (reference sequence). Here the CDR3 reads CASSLQASGNTIYF. For the CDR3, the DNA is TGTGCCAGCAGCTTACAGGCCTCTGGAAACACCATATATTTT. Using reference TRBV7-9 and TRBJ1-3 for the parts outside the CDR3, the full variable domain is DTGVSQNPRHKITKRGQNVTFRCDPISEHNRLYWYRQTLGQGPEFLTYFQNEAQLEKSRLLSDRFSAERPKGSFSTLEIQRTEQGDSAMYLCASSLQASGNTIYFGEGSWLTVV.

V gene TRBV7-2 combines with J gene TRBJ2-7; unclear D gene. CDR1 and CDR2 (germline): SGHTA, FQGNSA. Trimming pared 5 bases from V and 5 bases from J, leaving 10 bases between. The CDR3 contains 12 residues. The CDR3: CASSHLRNEQYF. The CDR3 DNA follows: TGTGCCAGCAGCCATCTTAGGAACGAGCAGTACTTC.

CDR3 in amino acids: CASSIRGQGATYGYTF. As DNA, the CDR3 is TGTGCCAGTAGTATAAGGGGGCAGGGGGCTACATATGGCTACACCTTC. This sequence joins TRBV19 and TRBJ1-2; 8 bases are a match to TRBD1. The CDR3 extends over 16 amino acids. V shed 2 bases, J shed 5 bases, and the junction held 10 bases outside the gene matches. Germline V CDR1 and CDR2: LNHDA, SQIVND (reference sequence).

The chain employs TRBV11-2 and TRBJ2-2; D is undetermined. Germline V gene data show CDR1 as SGHAT and CDR2 as FQNNGV. CDR3 length equals 11 residues. Trimming took 2 bases from V and 5 from J, leaving 0 bases between them. This chain's CDR3 is CASSLTGELFF. Written as DNA, the CDR3 is TGTGCCAGCAGCTTAACCGGGGAGCTGTTTTTT.

The chain has TRBV6-5 and TRBJ1-1; the D is unclear. The CDR3 contains 15 residues. Germline V gene data show CDR1 as MNHEY and CDR2 as SVGAGI. Trimming shortened V by 0 bases and J by 0 bases, and 8 bases separated the two germline ends. The CDR3 DNA follows: TGTGCCAGCAGTTACTCGAGTACATTGAACACTGAAGCTTTCTTT. Translation gives CASSYSSTLNTEAFF.

This chain links TRBV14 with TRBJ1-1; no clear D. V was cut by 4 bases and J by 4 bases, with 13 bases left in between. Germline V lookup: CDR1 SGHDN, CDR2 FVKESK. This CDR3 is built from 14 residues. In nucleotides, the CDR3 is TGTGCCAGCAGCCTTGGCAGGCTGACCACTGAAGCTTTCTTT. This codes for CASSLGRLTTEAFF.

The chain carries TRBV10-1 and TRBJ2-3; TRBD1 matches 11 bases. V lost 6 bases, J lost 8 bases, and 4 bases stayed unmatched. This CDR3 region has 13 residues. Per the germline V gene, CDR1 is WNHNN and CDR2 is SYGVQD (reference sequence). The CDR3 is CASSAGTGGTQYF. As DNA, the CDR3 is TGCGCCAGCAGCGCTGGGACAGGGGGTACGCAGTATTTT.

The chain joins TRBV28 to TRBJ2-7, with D tentatively TRBD1 (6 bases). The CDR3 spans 12 residues. Germline lookup yields CDR1 MDHEN and CDR2 SYDVKM. V was shortened by 7 bases and J by 6 bases, with 13 bases between the two germline ends. CDR3 nucleotide sequence: TGTGCCAGCATGGCAGGACAGCGCGAGCAGTACTTC. This encodes CASMAGQREQYF. Filled out from reference TRBV28 and TRBJ2-7, the complete variable domain reads DVKVTQSSRYLVKRTGEKVFLECVQDMDHENMFWYRQDPGLGLRLIYFSYDVKMKEKGDIPEGYSVSREKKERFSLILESASTNQTSMYLCASMAGQREQYFGPGTRLTVT.

The chain recombines TRBV6-1 with TRBJ2-5; D is tentatively TRBD1 or TRBD2 (5 bases each). Per the germline V gene, CDR1 is MNHNS and CDR2 is SASEGT. The CDR3 is 15 residues long. The V gene lost 6 bases and the J gene lost 2 bases, with 16 bases spanning the gap. In DNA, the CDR3 is TGTGCCAGCAGGGTTTGGGACGCAGGACAAGAGACCCAGTACTTC. It is translated as CASRVWDAGQETQYF.

The gene calls are TRBV10-1 and TRBJ2-5, with D unresolved. This CDR3 comprises 14 residues. With 3 bases removed from V and 5 bases from J, the gap between germline ends came to 13 bases. Germline CDR1 is WNHNN and CDR2 is SYGVQD (reference sequence). In nucleotides, the CDR3 is TGCGCCAGCAGTGACTGGCCAGCCGGGGAGACCCAGTACTTC. It specifies CASSDWPAGETQYF.

The J gene is TRBJ2-1, the V gene TRBV11-3; 8 bases agree with TRBD2. Germline loops: CDR1 SGHNT, CDR2 YENEEA. V was pared by 5 bases and J by 6 bases, with 3 bases of the junction left unmatched. The CDR3 is made up of 13 amino acids. The CDR3 DNA reads TGTGCCAGCAGCCTGGGACTAGGCAATGAGCAGTTCTTC. Translated, it gives CASSLGLGNEQFF.